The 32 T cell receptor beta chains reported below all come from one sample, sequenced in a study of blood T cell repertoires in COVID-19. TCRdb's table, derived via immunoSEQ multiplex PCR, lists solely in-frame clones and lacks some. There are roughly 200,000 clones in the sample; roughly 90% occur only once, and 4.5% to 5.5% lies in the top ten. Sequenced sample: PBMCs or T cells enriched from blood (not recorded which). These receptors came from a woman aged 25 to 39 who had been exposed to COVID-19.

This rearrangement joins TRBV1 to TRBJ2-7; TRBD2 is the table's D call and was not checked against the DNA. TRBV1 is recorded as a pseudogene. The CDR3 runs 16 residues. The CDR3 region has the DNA TGCACCAGCAGCCAAGAGCGGGGAAACGGGACCTACGAGCAGTACTTC. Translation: CTSSQERGNGTYEQYF.

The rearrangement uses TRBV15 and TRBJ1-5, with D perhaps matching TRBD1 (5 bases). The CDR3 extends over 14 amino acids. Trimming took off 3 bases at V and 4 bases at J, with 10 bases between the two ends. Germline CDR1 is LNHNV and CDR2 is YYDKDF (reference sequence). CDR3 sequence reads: CATSRGGENQPQHF. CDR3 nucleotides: TGTGCCACCAGCAGGGGAGGGGAAAATCAGCCCCAGCATTTT.

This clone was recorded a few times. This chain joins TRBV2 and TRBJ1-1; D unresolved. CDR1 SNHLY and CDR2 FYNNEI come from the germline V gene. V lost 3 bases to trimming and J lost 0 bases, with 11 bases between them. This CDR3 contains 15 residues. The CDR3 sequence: CASSEQAYMNTEAFF. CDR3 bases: TGTGCCAGCAGTGAGCAGGCTTACATGAACACTGAAGCTTTCTTT.

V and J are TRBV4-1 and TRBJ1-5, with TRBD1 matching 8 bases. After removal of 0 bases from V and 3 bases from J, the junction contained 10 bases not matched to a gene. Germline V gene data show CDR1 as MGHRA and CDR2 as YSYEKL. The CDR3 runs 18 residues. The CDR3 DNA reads TGCGCCAGCAGCCAAGATAGAGGACAGGGTCCCATCAATCAGCCCCAGCATTTT. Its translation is CASSQDRGQGPINQPQHF.

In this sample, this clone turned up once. CDR3 residues: CASSAQGGNGYTF. The CDR3 DNA sequence: TGTGCCAGCAGTGCTCAGGGGGGAAATGGCTACACCTTC. V usage is TRBV2 and J usage is TRBJ1-2, with TRBD1 matching over 7 bases. The CDR3 loop spans 13 amino acids. The V segment lost 4 bases and the J segment 6 bases; nucleotides outside the gene matches: 5. CDR1 is SNHLY and CDR2 is FYNNEI in the germline V gene. Full variable domain (outside the CDR3, taken from reference TRBV2 and TRBJ1-2): EPEVTQTPSHQVTQMGQEVILRCVPISNHLYFYWYRQILGQKVEFLVSFYNNEISEKSEIFDDQFSVERPDGSNFTLKIRSTKLEDSAMYFCASSAQGGNGYTFGSGTRLTVV.

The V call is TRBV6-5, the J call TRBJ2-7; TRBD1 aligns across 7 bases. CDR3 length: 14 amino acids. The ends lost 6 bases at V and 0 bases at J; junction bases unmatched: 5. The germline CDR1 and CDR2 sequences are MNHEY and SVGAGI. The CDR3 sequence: CASRETGISYEQYF. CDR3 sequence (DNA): TGTGCCAGCAGGGAGACAGGGATCTCCTACGAGCAGTACTTC.

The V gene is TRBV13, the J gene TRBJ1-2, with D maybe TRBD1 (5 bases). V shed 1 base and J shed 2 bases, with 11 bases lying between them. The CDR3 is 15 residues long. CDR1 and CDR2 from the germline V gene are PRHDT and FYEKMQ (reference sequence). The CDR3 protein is CASSLEGAGNYGYTF. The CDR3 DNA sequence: TGTGCCAGCAGCTTAGAAGGCGCAGGGAACTATGGCTACACCTTC.

The CDR3 bases are TGCAGCGTTGAATTGGGGGGGGGCACAGATACGCAGTATTTT. Its protein is CSVELGGGTDTQYF. This chain links TRBV29-1 with TRBJ2-3; 7 bases line up with TRBD2. The CDR3 consists of 14 residues. Unmatched junction bases numbered 3, after V lost 2 bases and J lost 1 base. The V gene's germline CDR1 is SQVTM and CDR2 ANQGSEA.

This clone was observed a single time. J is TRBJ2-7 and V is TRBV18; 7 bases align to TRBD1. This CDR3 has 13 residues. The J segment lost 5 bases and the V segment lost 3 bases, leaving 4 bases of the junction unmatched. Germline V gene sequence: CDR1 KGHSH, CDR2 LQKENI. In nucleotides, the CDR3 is TGTGCCAGCTCACCGGACAGGAGGAACGAGCAGTACTTC. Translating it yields CASSPDRRNEQYF.

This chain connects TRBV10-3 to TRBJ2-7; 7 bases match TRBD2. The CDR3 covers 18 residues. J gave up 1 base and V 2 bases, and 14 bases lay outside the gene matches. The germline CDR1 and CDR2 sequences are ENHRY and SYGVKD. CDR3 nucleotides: TGTGCCATCAGTGAGAACCGTAAGATGGCGGGGGAATCCTACGAGCAGTACTTC. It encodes CAISENRKMAGESYEQYF.

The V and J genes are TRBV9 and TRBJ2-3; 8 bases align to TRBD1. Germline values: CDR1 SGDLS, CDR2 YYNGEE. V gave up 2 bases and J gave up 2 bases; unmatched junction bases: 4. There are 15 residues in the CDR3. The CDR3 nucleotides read TGTGCCAGCAGCGTTCAGGGGGCTTACACAGATACGCAGTATTTT. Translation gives CASSVQGAYTDTQYF.

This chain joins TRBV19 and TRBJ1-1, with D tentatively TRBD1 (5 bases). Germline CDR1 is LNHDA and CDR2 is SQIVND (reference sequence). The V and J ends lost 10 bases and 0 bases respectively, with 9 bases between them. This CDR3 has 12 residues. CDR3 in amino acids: CATKTVNTEAFF. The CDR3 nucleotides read TGTGCCACTAAGACAGTGAACACTGAAGCTTTCTTT.

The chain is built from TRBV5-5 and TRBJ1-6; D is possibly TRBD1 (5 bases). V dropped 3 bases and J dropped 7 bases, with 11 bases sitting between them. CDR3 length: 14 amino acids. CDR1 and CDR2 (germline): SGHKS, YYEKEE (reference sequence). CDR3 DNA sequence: TGTGCCAGCAGCTCCTCAAGGGGAAATTCACCCCTCCACTTT. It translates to CASSSSRGNSPLHF.

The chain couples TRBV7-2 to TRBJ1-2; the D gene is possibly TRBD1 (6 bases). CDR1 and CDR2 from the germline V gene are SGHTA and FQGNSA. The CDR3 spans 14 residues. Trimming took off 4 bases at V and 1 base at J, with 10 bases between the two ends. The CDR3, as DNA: TGTGCCAGCAGCTCCACCAGGGGTAACTATGGCTACACCTTC. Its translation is CASSSTRGNYGYTF.

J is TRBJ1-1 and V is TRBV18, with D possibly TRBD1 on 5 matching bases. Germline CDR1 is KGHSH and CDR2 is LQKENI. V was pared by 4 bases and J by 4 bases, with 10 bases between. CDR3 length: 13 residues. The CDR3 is CASSQAGITEAFF. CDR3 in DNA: TGTGCCAGCTCACAGGCAGGGATCACTGAAGCTTTCTTT. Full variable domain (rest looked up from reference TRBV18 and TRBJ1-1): NAGVMQNPRHLVRRRGQEARLRCSPMKGHSHVYWYRQLPEEGLKFMVYLQKENIIDESGMPKERFSAEFPKEGPSILRIQQVVRGDSAAYFCASSQAGITEAFFGQGTRLTVV.

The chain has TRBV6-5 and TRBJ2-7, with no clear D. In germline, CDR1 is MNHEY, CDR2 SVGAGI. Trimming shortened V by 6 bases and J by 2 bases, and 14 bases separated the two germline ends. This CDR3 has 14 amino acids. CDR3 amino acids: CASSTTAGTYEQYF. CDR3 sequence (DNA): TGTGCCAGCAGCACAACGGCAGGTACCTACGAGCAGTACTTC.

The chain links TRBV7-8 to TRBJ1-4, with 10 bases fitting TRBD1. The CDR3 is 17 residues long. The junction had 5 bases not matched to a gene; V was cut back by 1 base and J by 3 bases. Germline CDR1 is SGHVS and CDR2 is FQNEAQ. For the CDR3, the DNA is TGTGCCAGCAGCTTAGGGCCCGGACAGGGGGCTAATGAAAAACTGTTTTTT. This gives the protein CASSLGPGQGANEKLFF.

In DNA form, the CDR3 reads TGTGCCACCAGTGACCCGTCAGCGGGGGGGGATACGCAGTATTTT. Translated, it gives CATSDPSAGGDTQYF. This chain uses TRBV24-1 with TRBJ2-3; 10 bases line up with TRBD2. Trimming at V came to 4 bases and at J to 6 bases, leaving 6 bases not matched to a gene. Per the germline V gene, CDR1 is KGHDR and CDR2 is SFDVKD. This CDR3 contains 15 residues.

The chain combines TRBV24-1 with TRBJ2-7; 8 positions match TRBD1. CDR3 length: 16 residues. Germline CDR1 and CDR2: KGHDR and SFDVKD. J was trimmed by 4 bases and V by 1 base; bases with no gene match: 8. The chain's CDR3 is CATSDFALTGDYEQYF. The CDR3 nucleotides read TGTGCCACCAGTGATTTTGCCCTGACAGGGGATTACGAGCAGTACTTC.

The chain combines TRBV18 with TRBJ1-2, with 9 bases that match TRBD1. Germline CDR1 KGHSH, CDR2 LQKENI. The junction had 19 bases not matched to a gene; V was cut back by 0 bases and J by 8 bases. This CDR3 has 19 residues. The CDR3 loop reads CASSPPAALPGQGIGGYTF. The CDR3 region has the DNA TGTGCCAGCTCACCACCCGCAGCACTCCCGGGACAGGGAATCGGGGGCTACACCTTC.

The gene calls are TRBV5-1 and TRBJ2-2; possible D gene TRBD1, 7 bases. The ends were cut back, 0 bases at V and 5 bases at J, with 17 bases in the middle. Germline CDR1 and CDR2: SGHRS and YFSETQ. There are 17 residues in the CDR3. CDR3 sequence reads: CASSLVGGGQGTGELFF. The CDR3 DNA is TGCGCCAGCAGCTTGGTTGGAGGGGGCCAGGGTACCGGGGAGCTGTTTTTT.

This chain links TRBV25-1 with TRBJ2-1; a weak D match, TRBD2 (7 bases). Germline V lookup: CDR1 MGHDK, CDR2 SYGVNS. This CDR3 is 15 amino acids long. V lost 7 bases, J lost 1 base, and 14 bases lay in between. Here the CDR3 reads CASTEGGPSYNEQFF. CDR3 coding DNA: TGTGCCAGCACCGAGGGGGGGCCATCCTACAATGAGCAGTTCTTC.

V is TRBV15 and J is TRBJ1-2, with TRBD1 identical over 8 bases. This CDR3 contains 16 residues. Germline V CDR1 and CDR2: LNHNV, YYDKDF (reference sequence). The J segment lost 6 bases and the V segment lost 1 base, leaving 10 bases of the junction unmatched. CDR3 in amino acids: CATSRVSGGQGHGYTF. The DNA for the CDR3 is TGTGCCACCAGCAGAGTATCTGGTGGACAGGGCCATGGCTACACCTTC.

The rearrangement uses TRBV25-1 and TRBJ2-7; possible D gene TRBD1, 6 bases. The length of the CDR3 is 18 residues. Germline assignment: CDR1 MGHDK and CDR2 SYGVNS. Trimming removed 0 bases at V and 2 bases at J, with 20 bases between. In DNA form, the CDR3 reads TGTGCCAGCAGTGAATATAGGGGCTCGACAGGACACCCCTACGAGCAGTACTTC. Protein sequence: CASSEYRGSTGHPYEQYF.

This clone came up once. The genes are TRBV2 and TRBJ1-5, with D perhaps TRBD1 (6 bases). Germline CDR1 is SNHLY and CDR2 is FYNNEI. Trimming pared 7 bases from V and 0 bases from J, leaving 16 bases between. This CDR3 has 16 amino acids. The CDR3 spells CASKAVGGYSNQPQHF. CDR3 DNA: TGTGCCAGCAAGGCCGTAGGGGGATATAGCAATCAGCCCCAGCATTTT.

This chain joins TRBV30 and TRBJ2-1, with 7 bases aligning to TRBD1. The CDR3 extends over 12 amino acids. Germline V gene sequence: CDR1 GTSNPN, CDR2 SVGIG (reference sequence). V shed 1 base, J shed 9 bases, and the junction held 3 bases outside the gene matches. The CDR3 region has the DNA TGTGCCTGGAGTGGACAGGGCTCTGAGCAGTTCTTC. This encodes CAWSGQGSEQFF.

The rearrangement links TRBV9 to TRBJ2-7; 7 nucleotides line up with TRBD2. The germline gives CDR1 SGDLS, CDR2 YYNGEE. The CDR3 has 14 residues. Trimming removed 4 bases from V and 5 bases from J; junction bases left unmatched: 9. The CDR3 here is CASSPGGTPDEQYF. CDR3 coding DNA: TGTGCCAGCAGCCCCGGGGGGACCCCCGACGAGCAGTACTTC.

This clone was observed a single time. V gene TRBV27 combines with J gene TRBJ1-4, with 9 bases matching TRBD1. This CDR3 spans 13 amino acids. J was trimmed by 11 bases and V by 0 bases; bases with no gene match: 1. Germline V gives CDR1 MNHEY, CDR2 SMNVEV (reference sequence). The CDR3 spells CASSLSGQGKLFF. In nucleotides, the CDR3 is TGTGCCAGCAGTTTATCAGGACAGGGGAAACTGTTTTTT.

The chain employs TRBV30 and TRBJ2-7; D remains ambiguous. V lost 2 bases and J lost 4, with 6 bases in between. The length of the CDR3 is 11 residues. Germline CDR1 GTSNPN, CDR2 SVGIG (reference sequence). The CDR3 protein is CAWSTVYEQYF. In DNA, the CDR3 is TGTGCCTGGAGTACAGTGTACGAGCAGTACTTC.

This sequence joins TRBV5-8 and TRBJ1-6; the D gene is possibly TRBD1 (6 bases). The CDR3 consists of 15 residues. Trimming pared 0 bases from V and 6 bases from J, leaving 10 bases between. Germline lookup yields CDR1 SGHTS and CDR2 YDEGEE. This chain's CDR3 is CASSLGTEFNSPLHF. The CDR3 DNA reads TGTGCCAGCAGCTTGGGGACAGAATTTAATTCACCCCTCCACTTT. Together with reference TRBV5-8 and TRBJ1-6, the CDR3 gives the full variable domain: EAGVTQSPTHLIKTRGQQATLRCSPISGHTSVYWYQQALGLGLQFLLWYDEGEERNRGNFPPRFSGRQFPNYSSELNVNALELEDSALYLCASSLGTEFNSPLHFGNGTRLTVT.

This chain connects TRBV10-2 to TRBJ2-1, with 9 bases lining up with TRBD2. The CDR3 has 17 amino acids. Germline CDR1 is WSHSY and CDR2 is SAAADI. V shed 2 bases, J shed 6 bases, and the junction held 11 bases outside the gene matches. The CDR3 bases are TGCGCCAGCAGTGAGGCTAGCGCGGGGGGGCCGATCAATGAGCAGTTCTTC. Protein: CASSEASAGGPINEQFF.

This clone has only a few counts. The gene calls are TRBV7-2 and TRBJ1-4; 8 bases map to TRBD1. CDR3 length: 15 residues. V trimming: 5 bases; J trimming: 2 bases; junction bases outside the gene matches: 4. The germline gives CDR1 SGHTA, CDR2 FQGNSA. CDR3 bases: TGTGCCAGCAGCCTGCGGACAGGGACTAATGAAAAACTGTTTTTT. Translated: CASSLRTGTNEKLFF.